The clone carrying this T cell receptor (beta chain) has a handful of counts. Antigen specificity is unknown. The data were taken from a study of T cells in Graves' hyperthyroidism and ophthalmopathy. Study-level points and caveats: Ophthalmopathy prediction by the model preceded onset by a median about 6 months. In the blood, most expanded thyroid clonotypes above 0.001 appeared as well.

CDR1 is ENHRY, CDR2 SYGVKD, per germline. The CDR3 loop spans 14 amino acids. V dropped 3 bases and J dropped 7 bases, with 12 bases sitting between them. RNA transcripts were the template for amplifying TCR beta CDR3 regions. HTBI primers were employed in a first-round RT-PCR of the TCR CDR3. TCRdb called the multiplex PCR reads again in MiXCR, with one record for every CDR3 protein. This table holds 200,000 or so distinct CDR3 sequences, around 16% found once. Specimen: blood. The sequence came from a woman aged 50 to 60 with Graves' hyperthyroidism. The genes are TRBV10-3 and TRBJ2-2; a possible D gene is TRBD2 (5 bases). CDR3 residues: CAISEAARGGELFF. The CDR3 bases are TGTGCCATCAGTGAAGCGGCCCGAGGCGGGGAGCTGTTTTTT.